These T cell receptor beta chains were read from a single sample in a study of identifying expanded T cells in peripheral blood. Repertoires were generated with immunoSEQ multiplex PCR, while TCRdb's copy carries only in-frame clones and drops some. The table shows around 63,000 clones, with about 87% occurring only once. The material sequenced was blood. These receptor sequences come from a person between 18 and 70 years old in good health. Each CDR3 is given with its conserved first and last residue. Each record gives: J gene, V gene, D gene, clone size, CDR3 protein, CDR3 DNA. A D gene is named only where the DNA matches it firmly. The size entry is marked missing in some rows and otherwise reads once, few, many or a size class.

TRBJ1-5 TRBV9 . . CASSVGTANQPQHF TGTGCCAGCAGCGTAGGGACGGCTAATCAGCCCCAGCATTTT
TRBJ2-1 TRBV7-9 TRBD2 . CASSYLAGAGNNEQFF TGTGCCAGCAGCTACCTAGCGGGAGCTGGCAACAATGAGCAGTTCTTC
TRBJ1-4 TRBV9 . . CASSVATGNEKLFF TGTGCCAGCAGCGTAGCTACCGGGAATGAAAAACTGTTTTTT
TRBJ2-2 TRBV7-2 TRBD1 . CASSPGTGGAAGELFF TGTGCCAGCAGCCCGGGGACAGGGGGGGCGGCTGGGGAGCTGTTTTTT
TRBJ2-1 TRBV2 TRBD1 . CAALMRQGAYNEQFF TGTGCCGCCTTAATGCGACAGGGGGCCTACAATGAGCAGTTCTTC
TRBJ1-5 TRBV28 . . CASSLHSYGGSVDPQHF TGTGCCAGCAGTTTACACTCCTATGGGGGATCGGTTGATCCCCAGCATTTT
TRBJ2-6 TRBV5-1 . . CASSSGFSEANVLTF TGCGCCAGCAGCTCTGGGTTCTCTGAGGCCAACGTCCTGACTTTC
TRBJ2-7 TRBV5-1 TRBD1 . CASSGPWDRGHEQYF TGCGCCAGCAGCGGGCCCTGGGACAGGGGCCACGAGCAGTACTTC
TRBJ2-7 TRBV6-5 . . CASSLYQSSYEQYF TGTGCCAGCAGTTTATACCAGAGCTCCTACGAGCAGTACTTC
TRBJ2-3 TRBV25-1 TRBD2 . CASSEYRGGISTDTQYF TGTGCCAGCAGTGAATATCGGGGAGGGATTAGCACAGATACGCAGTATTTT
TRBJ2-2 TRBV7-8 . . CASSLGVGELFF TGTGCCAGCAGCTTAGGGGTGGGGGAGCTGTTTTTT
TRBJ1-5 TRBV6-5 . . CASSYYQGSNQPQHF TGTGCCAGCAGTTATTATCAGGGTAGCAATCAGCCCCAGCATTTT
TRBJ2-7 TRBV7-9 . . CASSLGTSATYEQYF TGTGCCAGCAGCTTAGGGACTTCTGCTACCTACGAGCAGTACTTC
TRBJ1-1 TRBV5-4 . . CASSPRPNTEAFF TGTGCCAGCAGCCCGAGACCGAACACTGAAGCTTTCTTT
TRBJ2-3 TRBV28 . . CASIPRSGLTDTQYF TGTGCCAGCATCCCACGCTCGGGCCTTACAGATACGCAGTATTTT
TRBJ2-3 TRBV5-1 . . CASSLSGPSADTQYF TGCGCCAGCAGCTTGTCAGGACCAAGTGCAGATACGCAGTATTTT
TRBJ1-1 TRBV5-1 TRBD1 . CASSSTGTGAEAFF TGCGCCAGCAGCTCTACCGGGACAGGGGCCGAAGCTTTCTTT
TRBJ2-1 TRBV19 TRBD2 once CASSIPGGAPNEQFF TGTGCCAGTAGTATTCCGGGAGGGGCACCCAATGAGCAGTTCTTC
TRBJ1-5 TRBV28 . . CASSLFGVPHSNQPQHF TGTGCCAGCAGTTTATTCGGGGTGCCGCATAGCAATCAGCCCCAGCATTTT
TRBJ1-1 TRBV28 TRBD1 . CASRVGTGGRNTEAFF TGTGCCAGTAGAGTCGGGACAGGGGGTCGTAACACTGAAGCTTTCTTT
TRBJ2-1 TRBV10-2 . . CASQRGIGNEQFF TGCGCCTCCCAAAGGGGAATTGGGAATGAGCAGTTCTTC
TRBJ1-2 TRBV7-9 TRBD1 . CASSPGGVYGYTF TGTGCCAGCAGCCCAGGGGGTGTATATGGCTACACCTTC
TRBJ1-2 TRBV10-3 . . CAISESLGAPGYTF TGTGCCATCAGTGAGTCGCTGGGGGCGCCTGGCTACACCTTC
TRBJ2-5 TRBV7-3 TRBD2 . CASSLAGGNQETQYF TGTGCCAGCAGCCTAGCGGGGGGAAACCAAGAGACCCAGTACTTC
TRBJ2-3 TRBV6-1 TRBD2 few CASSETSGGADTQYF TGTGCCAGCAGTGAGACTAGCGGGGGGGCAGATACGCAGTATTTT
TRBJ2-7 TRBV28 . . CASSFPPGLGGSYEQYF TGTGCCAGCAGTTTCCCACCAGGTTTAGGTGGCTCCTACGAGCAGTACTTC
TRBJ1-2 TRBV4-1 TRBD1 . CASSQVTMDRADTF TGCGCCAGCAGCCAAGTAACAATGGACAGGGCTGACACCTTC
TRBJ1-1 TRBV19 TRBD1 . CASSMFRQGGSEAFF TGTGCCAGTAGTATGTTTCGTCAGGGGGGATCTGAAGCTTTCTTT
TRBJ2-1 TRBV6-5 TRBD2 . CASSSDPGGSYNEQFF TGTGCCAGCAGTTCCGACCCGGGAGGCTCCTACAATGAGCAGTTCTTC
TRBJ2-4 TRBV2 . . CASSPGENGAKNIQYF TGTGCCAGCAGTCCAGGGGAAAACGGAGCCAAAAACATTCAGTACTTC
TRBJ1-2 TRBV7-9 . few CASSQDIYGYTF TGTGCCAGCAGCCAGGACATCTATGGCTACACCTTC
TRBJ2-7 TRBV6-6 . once CASRQRLVSSYEQYF TGTGCCAGCAGACAACGCCTAGTCAGCTCCTACGAGCAGTACTTC